The sequence of this TCR beta chain was determined in a study of blood T cell repertoires in COVID-19. Measured with immunoSEQ multiplex PCR; TCRdb has only the in-frame clones, and not every one. The data show fewer than 350,000 clones, around 89% seen once. Germline V gene lookup returns CDR1 MNHEY and CDR2 SVGAGI. The CDR3 covers 14 residues. The V segment lost 6 bases and the J segment 1 base; nucleotides outside the gene matches: 6. This clone appeared a single time. The chain recombines TRBV6-5 with TRBJ2-7; 7 nucleotides line up with TRBD1. The sequence was collected from a woman under 30 with acute COVID-19. Sequenced material: PBMCs or T cells enriched from blood (not recorded which). CDR3 coding DNA: TGTGCCAGCAGAGCCCGGACAGGATCCTACGAGCAGTACTTC. As protein: CASRARTGSYEQYF.